The 24 T cell receptor beta chains presented below share a single source sample, sequenced in a study of shared clonotypes between healthy human individuals. Positive CCR7 selection of CD45RO-negative cells yielded the naive CD8 cells, and terminally differentiated effector memory CD45RA+ cells were excluded. The protocol was immunoSEQ multiplex PCR, while the TCRdb copy is restricted to in-frame clones and leaves out a portion. Of just over 2,000,000 clones in the sample, about 94% were seen once. The sample was naive CD8+ T cells sorted from blood. The origin of the receptors is a man between 18 and 29 years old in good health.

The CDR3 nucleotides are TGCGCCAGCAGCCCCGACAGTCCCTCTGGAAACACCATATATTTT. Its translation: CASSPDSPSGNTIYF. The chain carries TRBV4-1 and TRBJ1-3, with D possibly being TRBD1 (5 bases). Germline V gene lookup returns CDR1 MGHRA and CDR2 YSYEKL. Trimming stripped 4 bases from V and 0 bases from J, with 10 bases between. The CDR3 runs to 15 residues.

This chain uses TRBV19 with TRBJ1-3; no definite D call. V was shortened by 6 bases and J by 8 bases, with 14 bases between the two germline ends. The CDR3 runs 13 residues. The germline V gene encodes CDR1 LNHDA and CDR2 SQIVND (reference sequence). The CDR3 DNA follows: TGTGCCAGTAGACCCCTCGAATTCGACACCATATATTTT. Encoded protein: CASRPLEFDTIYF.

This clone has a handful of counts. The J gene is TRBJ2-3, the V gene TRBV18; 7 bases align to TRBD1. V dropped 4 bases and J dropped 4; count of bases not matched to a gene: 8. Germline CDR1 KGHSH, CDR2 LQKENI. The CDR3 is 15 amino acids. The CDR3 reads CASSLRQGKADTQYF. DNA for the CDR3: TGTGCCAGCTCACTTCGACAGGGTAAAGCAGATACGCAGTATTTT.

The CDR3 spells CASSLGLAGDEQYF. In nucleotides, the CDR3 is TGTGCCAGCAGTTTAGGACTAGCGGGAGACGAGCAGTACTTC. This chain uses TRBV6-5 with TRBJ2-7, with TRBD2 identical over 13 bases. The CDR3 covers 14 residues. Looked up from germline, CDR1 is MNHEY and CDR2 is SVGAGI. V was clipped by 4 bases and J by 5 bases; unmatched bases: 2.

The J gene is TRBJ2-5, the V gene TRBV7-9; 9 bases align to TRBD2. The CDR3 has 16 residues. Germline CDR1 reads SEHNR; CDR2 reads FQNEAQ (reference sequence). V lost 2 bases and J lost 2; bases outside the gene matches: 6. CDR3 amino acids: CASSLFAGGTQETQYF. The CDR3 coding sequence is TGTGCCAGCAGCTTATTTGCGGGAGGGACGCAAGAGACCCAGTACTTC.

The rearrangement joins TRBV6-6 to TRBJ1-5, with unresolved D. Looked up from germline, CDR1 is MNHNY and CDR2 is SVGAGI (reference sequence). The V end was cut by 5 bases, the J end by 3 bases, with 14 bases between. The CDR3 sequence is 15 residues long. The CDR3 DNA reads TGTGCCAGCAGTACCTCGGACGAAATCAATCAGCCCCAGCATTTT. Residues: CASSTSDEINQPQHF.

The chain has TRBV28 and TRBJ2-3; 11 nucleotides align to TRBD1. J gave up 5 bases and V 7 bases, and 5 bases lay outside the gene matches. CDR1 MDHEN and CDR2 SYDVKM come from the germline V gene. This CDR3 region has 14 residues. The CDR3 DNA sequence: TGTGCCAGCATTGGACAGGGGGCGATAGATACGCAGTATTTT. It yields the protein CASIGQGAIDTQYF. Full variable domain (rest looked up from reference TRBV28 and TRBJ2-3): DVKVTQSSRYLVKRTGEKVFLECVQDMDHENMFWYRQDPGLGLRLIYFSYDVKMKEKGDIPEGYSVSREKKERFSLILESASTNQTSMYLCASIGQGAIDTQYFGPGTRLTVL.

Points on this clone: This specimen includes other DNA sequences encoding the same CDR3. The chain employs TRBV9 and TRBJ2-3, with D possibly being TRBD1 (5 bases). Germline V CDR1 and CDR2: SGDLS, YYNGEE. CDR3 size: 13 residues. V lost 5 bases to trimming and J lost 1 base, with 8 bases between them. Here the CDR3 DNA reads TGTGCCAGCAGAGAACAGGGCACAGATACGCAGTATTTT. It is translated as CASREQGTDTQYF.

V usage is TRBV11-3 and J usage is TRBJ2-7; 11 positions match TRBD1. The J segment lost 3 bases and the V segment lost 5 bases, leaving 3 bases of the junction unmatched. Germline CDR1 and CDR2: SGHNT and YENEEA. This CDR3 is 14 amino acids long. CDR3 nucleotide sequence: TGTGCCAGCAGCCGGGGACAGGGGGGCTACGAGCAGTACTTC. The encoded protein is CASSRGQGGYEQYF. Variable domain in full (rest from reference TRBV11-3 and TRBJ2-7): EAGVVQSPRYKIIEKKQPVAFWCNPISGHNTLYWYLQNLGQGPELLIRYENEEAVDDSQLPKDRFSAERLKGVDSTLKIQPAELGDSAVYLCASSRGQGGYEQYFGPGTRLTVT.

The rearrangement uses TRBV6-1 and TRBJ1-2; D gene uncertain. Germline CDR1 reads MNHNS; CDR2 reads SASEGT. V gave up 1 base and J gave up 8 bases, with 14 bases separating them. The CDR3 length is 14 residues. In DNA form, the CDR3 reads TGTGCCAGCAGTGAAGGATCTCATAGGTCCGGCTACACCTTC. Amino acids: CASSEGSHRSGYTF.

The chain recombines TRBV4-1 with TRBJ1-5; 7 bases map to TRBD1. The CDR3 runs to 18 residues. Germline assignment: CDR1 MGHRA and CDR2 YSYEKL. The ends lost 0 bases at V and 0 bases at J; junction bases unmatched: 8. CDR3 coding DNA: TGCGCCAGCAGCCAAGATACGGGGACAGCTTATAGCAATCAGCCCCAGCATTTT. The encoded protein is CASSQDTGTAYSNQPQHF.

The V gene is TRBV7-9, the J gene TRBJ1-1, with D uncertain. CDR1 and CDR2 (germline): SEHNR, FQNEAQ (reference sequence). The V gene lost 1 base and the J gene lost 5 bases, with 14 bases spanning the gap. This CDR3 contains 15 residues. CDR3 nucleotides: TGTGCCAGCAGCTTAGTTATTGGCGCGAGTACTGAAGCTTTCTTT. This translates into CASSLVIGASTEAFF.

The chain joins TRBV27 to TRBJ2-7; D gene uncertain. The CDR3 has 14 amino acids. From germline, CDR1 is MNHEY and CDR2 SMNVEV (reference sequence). Trimming left V 3 bases short and J 0 bases short, with 9 bases between. The CDR3 region has the DNA TGTGCCAGCAGTTTTGGAACGGACTCCTACGAGCAGTACTTC. Residues: CASSFGTDSYEQYF.

This clone was seen more than once but under ten times. The genes are TRBV25-1 and TRBJ1-2, with TRBD1 matching 7 bases. This CDR3 contains 15 residues. V trimming: 2 bases; J trimming: 2 bases; junction bases outside the gene matches: 5. Looked up from germline, CDR1 is MGHDK and CDR2 is SYGVNS. In DNA, the CDR3 is TGTGCCAGCAGTGAACCCGGACAGGACAACTATGGCTACACCTTC. Translating gives CASSEPGQDNYGYTF.

The V and J genes are TRBV6-5 and TRBJ1-1; no clear D. Germline assignment: CDR1 MNHEY and CDR2 SVGAGI. Trimming removed 2 bases at V and 8 bases at J, with 6 bases between. The CDR3 length is 11 residues. In DNA form, the CDR3 reads TGTGCCAGCAGTTACGCCGGCGAAGCTTTCTTT. Its translation is CASSYAGEAFF.

The J gene is TRBJ2-3, the V gene TRBV10-3; 10 nucleotides line up with TRBD2. This CDR3 spans 18 amino acids. The germline CDR1 and CDR2 sequences are ENHRY and SYGVKD. The ends lost 1 base at V and 2 bases at J; junction bases unmatched: 9. The chain's CDR3 is CAISEWASGSRTTDTQYF. The CDR3 DNA sequence: TGTGCCATCAGTGAGTGGGCTAGCGGGAGCCGAACCACAGATACGCAGTATTTT.

This chain joins TRBV4-3 and TRBJ1-6, with unresolved D. The V gene lost 1 base and the J gene lost 9 bases, with 10 bases spanning the gap. This CDR3 is 14 amino acids long. Germline V gives CDR1 LGHNA, CDR2 YSLEER. Written as DNA, the CDR3 is TGCGCCAGCAGCCAAGCTGGGGTTAGTTCACCCCTCCACTTT. This encodes CASSQAGVSSPLHF.

V is TRBV4-3 and J is TRBJ2-3, with D uncertain. From germline, CDR1 is LGHNA and CDR2 YSLEER. CDR3 size: 18 residues. The V gene lost 0 bases and the J gene lost 0 bases, with 16 bases spanning the gap. The CDR3, as DNA: TGCGCCAGCAGCCAAGATGGGCAGGCCGTCTATAGCACAGATACGCAGTATTTT. Translated, it gives CASSQDGQAVYSTDTQYF.

The chain employs TRBV15 and TRBJ1-4, with a possible D match to TRBD1 (5 bases). Per the germline V gene, CDR1 is LNHNV and CDR2 is YYDKDF (reference sequence). The CDR3 has 15 residues. The V end was cut by 1 base, the J end by 4 bases, with 10 bases between. This chain's CDR3 is CATSRATRVNEKLFF. In DNA, the CDR3 is TGTGCCACCAGCAGAGCCACCAGGGTTAATGAAAAACTGTTTTTT.

This rearrangement joins TRBV6-6 to TRBJ1-6; 7 bases line up with TRBD1. The V and J ends lost 6 bases and 0 bases, in that order; junction bases with no gene match: 5. This CDR3 is 16 amino acids long. The germline CDR1 and CDR2 sequences are MNHNY and SVGAGI (reference sequence). The CDR3 DNA reads TGTGCCAGCAGCGACAGGGTGAGCTCCTATAATTCACCCCTCCACTTT. Translation: CASSDRVSSYNSPLHF.

The rearrangement links TRBV4-1 to TRBJ2-3, with 7 bases that match TRBD2. The CDR3 covers 18 residues. Germline trimming cut 1 base from V and 4 bases from J; bases unmatched to any gene: 14. In germline, CDR1 is MGHRA, CDR2 YSYEKL. The CDR3 DNA reads as TGCGCCAGCAGCCAAGTGGGGTTGGGCGGGAGAGGGCCAGATACGCAGTATTTT. This translates into CASSQVGLGGRGPDTQYF.

The chain joins TRBV6-5 to TRBJ2-1; 14 bases are a match to TRBD2. The length of the CDR3 is 15 residues. Unmatched junction bases numbered 8, after V lost 7 bases and J lost 9 bases. Germline V gene lookup returns CDR1 MNHEY and CDR2 SVGAGI. CDR3 coding DNA: TGTGCCAGCACCCAGACTAGCGGGAGGGCCAGTGAGCAGTTCTTC. Translation: CASTQTSGRASEQFF.

As concerns this clone: The same CDR3 arises from other DNA sequences in this sample as well. This chain uses TRBV5-1 with TRBJ2-1; tentatively, D is TRBD2 (5 bases). V lost 0 bases and J 1 base, leaving 8 bases between the germline ends. The germline CDR1 and CDR2 sequences are SGHRS and YFSETQ. The CDR3 has 15 amino acids. This CDR3 is CASSLGRDSYNEQFF. Written as DNA, the CDR3 is TGCGCCAGCAGCTTGGGACGGGATTCCTACAATGAGCAGTTCTTC.

The chain couples TRBV4-2 to TRBJ2-5, with 7 bases aligning to TRBD2. CDR3 length: 16 residues. J lost 1 base, V lost 3 bases, and 8 bases had no gene match. Germline V gene sequence: CDR1 LGHNA, CDR2 YNFKEQ. CDR3 nucleotides: TGTGCCAGCAGCCACCGACTAGCAGATGCCCAAGAGACCCAGTACTTC. Translating gives CASSHRLADAQETQYF.